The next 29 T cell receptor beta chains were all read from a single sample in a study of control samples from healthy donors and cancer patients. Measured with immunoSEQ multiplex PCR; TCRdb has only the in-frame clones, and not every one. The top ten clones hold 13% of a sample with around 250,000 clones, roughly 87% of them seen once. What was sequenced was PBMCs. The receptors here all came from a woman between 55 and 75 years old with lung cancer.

DNA for the CDR3: TGTGCCAGCAGAAATCTGGGGGACAGGGGGGGAAAACTGTTTTTT. Its protein product is CASRNLGDRGGKLFF. V and J are TRBV27 and TRBJ1-4, with TRBD1 identical over 11 bases. The germline V gene encodes CDR1 MNHEY and CDR2 SMNVEV (reference sequence). J was trimmed by 10 bases and V by 6 bases; bases with no gene match: 10. The CDR3 is 15 residues long.

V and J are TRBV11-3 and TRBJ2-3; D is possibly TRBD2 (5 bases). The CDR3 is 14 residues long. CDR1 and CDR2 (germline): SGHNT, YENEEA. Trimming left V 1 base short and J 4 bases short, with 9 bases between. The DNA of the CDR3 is TGTGCCAGCAGCTTAGCCCGGACTCCAGATACGCAGTATTTT. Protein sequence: CASSLARTPDTQYF.

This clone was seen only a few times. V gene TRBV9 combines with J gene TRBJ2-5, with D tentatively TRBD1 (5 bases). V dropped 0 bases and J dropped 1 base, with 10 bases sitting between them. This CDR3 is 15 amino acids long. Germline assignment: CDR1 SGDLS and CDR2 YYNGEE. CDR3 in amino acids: CASSVGGAAQETQYF. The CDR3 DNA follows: TGTGCCAGCAGCGTAGGTGGGGCGGCCCAAGAGACCCAGTACTTC.

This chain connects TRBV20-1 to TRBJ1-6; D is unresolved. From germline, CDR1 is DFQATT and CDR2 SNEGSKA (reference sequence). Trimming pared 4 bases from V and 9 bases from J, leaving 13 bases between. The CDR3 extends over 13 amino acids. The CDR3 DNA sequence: TGCAGTGCTAATGACGGAACAGCTTCACCCCTCCACTTT. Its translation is CSANDGTASPLHF.

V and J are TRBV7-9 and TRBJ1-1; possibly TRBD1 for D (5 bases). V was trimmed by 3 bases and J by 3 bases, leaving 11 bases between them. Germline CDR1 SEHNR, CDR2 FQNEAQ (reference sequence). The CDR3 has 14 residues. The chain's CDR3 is CASSFGREDTEAFF. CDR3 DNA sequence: TGTGCCAGCAGCTTCGGCAGGGAGGACACTGAAGCTTTCTTT.

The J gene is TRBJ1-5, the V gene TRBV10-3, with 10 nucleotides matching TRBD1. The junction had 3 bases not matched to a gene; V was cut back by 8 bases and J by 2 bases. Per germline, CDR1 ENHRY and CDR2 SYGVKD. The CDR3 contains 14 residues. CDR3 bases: TGTGCCATCGGACAGGGGGTCGGCAATCAGCCCCAGCATTTT. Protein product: CAIGQGVGNQPQHF.

CDR3 loop: CATSDRANIQYF. The CDR3 bases are TGTGCCACCTCGGACAGGGCCAACATTCAGTACTTC. J is TRBJ2-4 and V is TRBV14; 8 nucleotides agree with TRBD1. The CDR3 loop spans 12 amino acids. With 10 bases clipped from V and 7 bases from J, the junction kept 6 bases outside the gene matches. From germline, CDR1 is SGHDN and CDR2 FVKESK.

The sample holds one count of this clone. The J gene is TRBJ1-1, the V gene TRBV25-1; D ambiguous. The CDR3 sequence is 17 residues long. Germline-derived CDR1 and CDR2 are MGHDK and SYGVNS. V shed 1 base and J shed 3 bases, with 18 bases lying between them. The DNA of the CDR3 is TGTGCCAGCAGTGAATCTGTAGTATCATCGGGAGACACTGAAGCTTTCTTT. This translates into CASSESVVSSGDTEAFF.

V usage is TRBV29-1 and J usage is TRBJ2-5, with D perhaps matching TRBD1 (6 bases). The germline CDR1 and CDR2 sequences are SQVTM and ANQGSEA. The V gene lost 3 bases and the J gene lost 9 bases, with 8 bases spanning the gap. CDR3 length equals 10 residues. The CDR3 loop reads CSVEGAPQYF. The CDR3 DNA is TGCAGCGTTGAGGGGGCGCCCCAGTACTTC.

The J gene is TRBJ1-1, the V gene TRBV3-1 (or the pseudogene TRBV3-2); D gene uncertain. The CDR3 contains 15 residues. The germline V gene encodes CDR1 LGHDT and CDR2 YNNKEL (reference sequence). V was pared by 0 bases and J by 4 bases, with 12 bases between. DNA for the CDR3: TGTGCCAGCAGCCAAGATCCGGTAGGTCTCACTGAAGCTTTCTTT. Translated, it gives CASSQDPVGLTEAFF.

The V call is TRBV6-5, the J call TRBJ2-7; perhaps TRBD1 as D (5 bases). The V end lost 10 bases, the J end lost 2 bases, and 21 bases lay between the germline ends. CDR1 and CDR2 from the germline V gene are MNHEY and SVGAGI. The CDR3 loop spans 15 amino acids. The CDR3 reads CATRLEETDPYEQYF. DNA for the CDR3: TGTGCCACCCGCCTTGAAGAGACAGACCCCTACGAGCAGTACTTC.

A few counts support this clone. DNA of the CDR3: TGTGCCAGCAGCCCTAGGGCAGTTTACTACGAGCAGTACTTC. Protein product: CASSPRAVYYEQYF. This chain joins TRBV7-2 and TRBJ2-7; the D is unclear. This CDR3 has 14 amino acids. CDR1 is SGHTA, CDR2 FQGNSA, per germline. V lost 5 bases to trimming and J lost 3 bases, with 14 bases between them. Using reference TRBV7-2 and TRBJ2-7 for the parts outside the CDR3, the full variable domain is GAGVSQSPSNKVTEKGKDVELRCDPISGHTALYWYRQSLGQGLEFLIYFQGNSAPDKSGLPSDRFSAERTGGSVSTLTIQRTQQEDSAVYLCASSPRAVYYEQYFGPGTRLTVT.

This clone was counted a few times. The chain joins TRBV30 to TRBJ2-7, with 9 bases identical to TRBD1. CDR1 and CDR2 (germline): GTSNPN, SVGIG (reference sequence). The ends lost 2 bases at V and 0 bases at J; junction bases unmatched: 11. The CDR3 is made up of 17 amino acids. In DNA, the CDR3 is TGTGCCTGGAGTCGCCAGCCAGGGACAGGGAGCTCCTACGAGCAGTACTTC. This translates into CAWSRQPGTGSSYEQYF.

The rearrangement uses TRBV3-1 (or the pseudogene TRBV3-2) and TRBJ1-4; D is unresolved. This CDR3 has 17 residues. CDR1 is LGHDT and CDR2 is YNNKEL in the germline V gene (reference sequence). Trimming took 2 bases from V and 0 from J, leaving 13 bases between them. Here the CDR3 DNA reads TGTGCCAGCAGCCAAAATGGCAGAGCGGCAACTAATGAAAAACTGTTTTTT. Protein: CASSQNGRAATNEKLFF.

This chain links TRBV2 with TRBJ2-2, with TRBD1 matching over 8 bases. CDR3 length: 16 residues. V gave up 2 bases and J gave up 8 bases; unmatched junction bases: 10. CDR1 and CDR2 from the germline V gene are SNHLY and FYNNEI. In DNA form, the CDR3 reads TGTGCCAGCAGTGAACAGGGGGCGAGGTTTGCTGGGGAGCTGTTTTTT. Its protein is CASSEQGARFAGELFF.

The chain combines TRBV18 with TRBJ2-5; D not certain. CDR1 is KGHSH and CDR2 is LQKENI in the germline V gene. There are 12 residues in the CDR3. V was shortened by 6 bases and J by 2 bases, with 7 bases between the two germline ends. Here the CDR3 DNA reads TGTGCCAGCTCGCTGAAACAAGAGACCCAGTACTTC. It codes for CASSLKQETQYF.

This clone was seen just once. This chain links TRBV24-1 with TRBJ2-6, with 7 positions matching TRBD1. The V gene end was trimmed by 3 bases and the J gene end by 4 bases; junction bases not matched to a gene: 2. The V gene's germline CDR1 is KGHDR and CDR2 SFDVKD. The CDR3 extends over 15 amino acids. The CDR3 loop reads CATSDTGAGANVLTF. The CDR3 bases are TGTGCCACCAGTGATACAGGGGCAGGGGCCAACGTCCTGACTTTC.

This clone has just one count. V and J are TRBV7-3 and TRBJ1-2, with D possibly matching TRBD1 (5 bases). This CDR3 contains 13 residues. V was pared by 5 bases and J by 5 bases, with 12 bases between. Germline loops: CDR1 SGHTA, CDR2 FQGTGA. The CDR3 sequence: CASSLDSHYGYTF. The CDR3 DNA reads TGTGCCAGCAGCCTCGACAGTCATTATGGCTACACCTTC.

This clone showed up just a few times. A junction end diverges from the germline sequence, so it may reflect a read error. CDR3 coding DNA: TGTGCTAGCAGCTTAAACGTCTTGGACACCGGGGAGCTGTTTTTT. It encodes CASSLNVLDTGELFF. The chain joins TRBV7-7 to TRBJ2-2; D ambiguous. The CDR3 totals 15 residues. The V gene's germline CDR1 is SSHAT and CDR2 FNYEAQ (reference sequence).

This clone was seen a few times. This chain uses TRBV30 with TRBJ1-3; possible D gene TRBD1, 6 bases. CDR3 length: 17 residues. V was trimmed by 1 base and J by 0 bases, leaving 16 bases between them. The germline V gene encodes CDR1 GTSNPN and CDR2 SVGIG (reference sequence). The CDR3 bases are TGTGCCTGGAGTGGAGAGGACAGCCGACGCTCTGGAAACACCATATATTTT. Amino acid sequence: CAWSGEDSRRSGNTIYF.

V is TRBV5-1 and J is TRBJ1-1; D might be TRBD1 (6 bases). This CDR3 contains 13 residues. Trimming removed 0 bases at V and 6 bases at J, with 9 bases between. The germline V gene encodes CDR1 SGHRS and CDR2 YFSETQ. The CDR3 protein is CASSLDRVAEAFF. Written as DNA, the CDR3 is TGCGCCAGCAGCTTGGACAGGGTAGCTGAAGCTTTCTTT. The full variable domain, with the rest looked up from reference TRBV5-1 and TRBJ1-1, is KAGVTQTPRYLIKTRGQQVTLSCSPISGHRSVSWYQQTPGQGLQFLFEYFSETQRNKGNFPGRFSGRQFSNSRSEMNVSTLELGDSALYLCASSLDRVAEAFFGQGTRLTVV.

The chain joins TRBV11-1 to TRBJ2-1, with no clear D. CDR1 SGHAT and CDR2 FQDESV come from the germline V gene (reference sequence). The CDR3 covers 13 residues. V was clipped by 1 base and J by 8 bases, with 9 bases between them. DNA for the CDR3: TGTGCCAGCAGCTTAGAAACAGTCCATGAGCAGTTCTTC. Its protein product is CASSLETVHEQFF.

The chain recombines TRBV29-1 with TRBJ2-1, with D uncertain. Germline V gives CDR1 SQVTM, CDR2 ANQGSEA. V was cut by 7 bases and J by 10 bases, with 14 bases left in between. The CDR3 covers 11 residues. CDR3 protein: CSAEAPEEQFF. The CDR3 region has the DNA TGCAGCGCTGAGGCCCCAGAAGAGCAGTTCTTC.

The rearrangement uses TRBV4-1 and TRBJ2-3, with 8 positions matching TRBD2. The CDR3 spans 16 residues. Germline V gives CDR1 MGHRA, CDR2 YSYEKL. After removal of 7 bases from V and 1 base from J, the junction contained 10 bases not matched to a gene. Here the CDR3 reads CASTRGQAGGTDTQYF. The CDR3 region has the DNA TGCGCCAGCACCCGAGGTCAAGCGGGGGGCACAGATACGCAGTATTTT.

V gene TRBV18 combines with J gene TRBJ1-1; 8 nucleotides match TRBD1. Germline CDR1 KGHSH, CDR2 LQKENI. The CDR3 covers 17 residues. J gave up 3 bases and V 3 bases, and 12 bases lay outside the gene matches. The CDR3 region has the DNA TGTGCCAGCTCACCCTACTTGAACAGGGGACAGGACACTGAAGCTTTCTTT. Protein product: CASSPYLNRGQDTEAFF.

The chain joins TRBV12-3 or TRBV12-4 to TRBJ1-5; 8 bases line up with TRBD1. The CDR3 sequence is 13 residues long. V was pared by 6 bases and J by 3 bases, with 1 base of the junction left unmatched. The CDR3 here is CASRTGDNQPQHF. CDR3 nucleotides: TGTGCCAGCAGGACAGGGGACAATCAGCCCCAGCATTTT.

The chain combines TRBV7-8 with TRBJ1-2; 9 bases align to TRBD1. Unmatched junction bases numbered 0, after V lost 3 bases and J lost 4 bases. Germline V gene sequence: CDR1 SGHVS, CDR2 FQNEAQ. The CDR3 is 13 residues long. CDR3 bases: TGTGCCAGCAGCTTGGACAGGGGCTATGGCTACACCTTC. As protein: CASSLDRGYGYTF. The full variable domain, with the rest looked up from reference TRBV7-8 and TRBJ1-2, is GAGVSQSPRYKVAKRGQDVALRCDPISGHVSLFWYQQALGQGPEFLTYFQNEAQLDKSGLPSDRFFAERPEGSVSTLKIQRTQQEDSAVYLCASSLDRGYGYTFGSGTRLTVV.

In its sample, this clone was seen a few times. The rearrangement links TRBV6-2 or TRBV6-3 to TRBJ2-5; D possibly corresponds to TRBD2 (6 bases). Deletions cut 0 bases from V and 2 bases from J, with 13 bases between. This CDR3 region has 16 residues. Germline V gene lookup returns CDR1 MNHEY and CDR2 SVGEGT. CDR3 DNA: TGTGCCAGCAGTTACTCGCGGGGACCCCTACAAGAGACCCAGTACTTC. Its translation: CASSYSRGPLQETQYF.

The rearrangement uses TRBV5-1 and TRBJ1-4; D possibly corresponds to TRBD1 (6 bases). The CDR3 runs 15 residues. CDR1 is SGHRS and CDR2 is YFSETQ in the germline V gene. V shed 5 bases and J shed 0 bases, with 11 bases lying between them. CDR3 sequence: CASSFTGPTNEKLFF. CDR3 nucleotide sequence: TGCGCCAGCAGTTTTACAGGGCCAACTAATGAAAAACTGTTTTTT.